The 18 T cell receptor beta chains listed next were all sequenced from one sample in a study of technical replicates of blood from a handful of donors. Sequencing used immunoSEQ multiplex PCR; TCRdb keeps in-frame clones, though not all of them. In the table there are approximately 99,000 clones, approximately 96% of which are singletons. The sample taken for sequencing was T cells isolated from PBMCs. The receptors originated from a human donor in good health.

V usage is TRBV5-6 and J usage is TRBJ2-3; a possible D gene is TRBD2 (6 bases). CDR1 and CDR2 (germline): SGHDT, YYEEEE. The CDR3 length is 16 residues. V shed 4 bases and J shed 0 bases, with 15 bases lying between them. CDR3 loop: CASSPIGGPSTDTQYF. CDR3 DNA sequence: TGTGCCAGCAGCCCGATCGGAGGGCCCAGCACAGATACGCAGTATTTT.

V and J are TRBV7-8 and TRBJ2-1, with 15 bases identical to TRBD2. Trimming cost V 1 base and J 10 bases; bases outside gene matches: 2. The germline gives CDR1 SGHVS, CDR2 FQNEAQ. This CDR3 contains 15 residues. The CDR3 region has the DNA TGTGCCAGCAGCTTAGGGACTAGCGGGAGGGACGAGCAGTTCTTC. Translated: CASSLGTSGRDEQFF.

The chain recombines TRBV4-1 with TRBJ1-4; D perhaps matches TRBD1 (6 bases). Germline V gene data show CDR1 as MGHRA and CDR2 as YSYEKL. The CDR3 is 15 amino acids. V shed 6 bases and J shed 5 bases, with 16 bases lying between them. The CDR3 DNA reads as TGCGCCAGCAGAGCAATACAGGGTCGAAATGAAAAACTGTTTTTT. It is translated as CASRAIQGRNEKLFF.

The rearrangement uses TRBV19 and TRBJ2-1, with D tentatively TRBD2 (6 bases). V was pared by 1 base and J by 10 bases, with 11 bases between. The CDR3 totals 13 residues. Germline lookup yields CDR1 LNHDA and CDR2 SQIVND (reference sequence). The CDR3 nucleotides read TGTGCCAGTAGTATAGTTGCGGGATACGAGCAGTTCTTC. This sequence encodes CASSIVAGYEQFF.

V and J are TRBV7-2 and TRBJ2-5; TRBD2 is a possible D gene (6 bases). There are 13 residues in the CDR3. Per the germline V gene, CDR1 is SGHTA and CDR2 is FQGNSA. Trimming stripped 2 bases from V and 4 bases from J, with 8 bases between. CDR3 DNA: TGTGCCAGCAGCTTAATCGGGGGAGAGACCCAGTACTTC. Its translation: CASSLIGGETQYF.

The chain links TRBV7-6 to TRBJ2-7; tentatively, D is TRBD1 (5 bases). Trimming shortened V by 3 bases and J by 0 bases, and 9 bases separated the two germline ends. Germline lookup yields CDR1 SGHVS and CDR2 FNYEAQ. This CDR3 is 14 amino acids long. The CDR3 sequence: CASSLLGDSYEQYF. The CDR3 DNA reads as TGTGCCAGCAGCTTGCTAGGGGACTCCTACGAGCAGTACTTC.

The CDR3 DNA reads TGTGCCAGCAGTTTATATTCCATCCCCTACGAGCAGTACTTC. It is translated as CASSLYSIPYEQYF. This rearrangement joins TRBV27 to TRBJ2-7; no reliable D call. The germline gives CDR1 MNHEY, CDR2 SMNVEV (reference sequence). V shed 1 base and J shed 2 bases, with 9 bases lying between them. The CDR3 runs 14 residues.

The chain employs TRBV4-3 and TRBJ2-7; TRBD2 aligns across 8 bases. Germline V gene lookup returns CDR1 LGHNA and CDR2 YSLEER. Germline trimming cut 1 base from V and 4 bases from J; bases unmatched to any gene: 3. This CDR3 spans 14 amino acids. CDR3 nucleotides: TGCGCCAGCAGCCAAGTCGGGGGGGGGTACGAGCAGTACTTC. Residues: CASSQVGGGYEQYF.

The chain employs TRBV25-1 and TRBJ2-7, with 7 bases aligning to TRBD2. Unmatched junction bases numbered 9, after V lost 1 base and J lost 0 bases. Germline loops: CDR1 MGHDK, CDR2 SYGVNS. The CDR3 sequence is 17 residues long. The CDR3 protein is CASSEWSLGEGSYEQYF. The CDR3 nucleotides read TGTGCCAGCAGTGAATGGTCGTTAGGGGAGGGCTCCTACGAGCAGTACTTC.

The chain links TRBV6-1 to TRBJ1-2; no clear D. Trimming left V 4 bases short and J 5 bases short, with 5 bases between. The CDR3 sequence is 11 residues long. Germline CDR1 reads MNHNS; CDR2 reads SASEGT. DNA of the CDR3: TGTGCCAGCAGTGCAGTTTATGGCTACACCTTC. Translated, it gives CASSAVYGYTF.

DNA for the CDR3: TGTGCCAGTAGGATGTTGGACAGAAGGAATGAAAAACTGTTTTTT. Protein product: CASRMLDRRNEKLFF. The rearrangement links TRBV19 to TRBJ1-4, with D perhaps TRBD1 (6 bases). V was shortened by 6 bases and J by 5 bases, with 16 bases between the two germline ends. The CDR3 spans 15 residues. The germline CDR1 and CDR2 sequences are LNHDA and SQIVND (reference sequence).

DNA of the CDR3: TGTGCCATCAGTGATTCAGGGAATAATGAAAAACTGTTTTTT. The encoded protein is CAISDSGNNEKLFF. The chain uses TRBV10-3 and TRBJ1-4; D is possibly TRBD1 (5 bases). Trimming took 3 bases from V and 4 from J, leaving 9 bases between them. Germline loops: CDR1 ENHRY, CDR2 SYGVKD. The CDR3 covers 14 residues.

The chain recombines TRBV7-2 with TRBJ1-5; 7 bases map to TRBD1. The CDR3 runs 14 residues. After removal of 6 bases from V and 4 bases from J, the junction contained 6 bases not matched to a gene. CDR1 SGHTA and CDR2 FQGNSA come from the germline V gene. Here the CDR3 reads CASSPGQVNQPQHF. The CDR3 DNA reads TGTGCCAGCAGTCCCGGACAGGTAAATCAGCCCCAGCATTTT.

J is TRBJ2-5 and V is TRBV10-3; possible D gene TRBD2, 6 bases. The V and J ends lost 4 bases and 3 bases respectively, with 15 bases between them. Germline-derived CDR1 and CDR2 are ENHRY and SYGVKD. This CDR3 is built from 15 residues. The CDR3: CAISGKGLKEETQYF. CDR3 nucleotide sequence: TGTGCCATCAGTGGAAAAGGACTAAAAGAAGAGACCCAGTACTTC.

V gene TRBV2 combines with J gene TRBJ2-3, with D possibly TRBD2 on 6 matching bases. The CDR3 is 14 residues long. The germline V gene encodes CDR1 SNHLY and CDR2 FYNNEI. The ends were cut back, 5 bases at V and 6 bases at J, with 15 bases in the middle. DNA for the CDR3: TGTGCCAGCAGTCTGACTAGAACTGAGGATACGCAGTATTTT. This translates into CASSLTRTEDTQYF.

The chain employs TRBV19 and TRBJ1-1; 10 bases agree with TRBD1. Germline assignment: CDR1 LNHDA and CDR2 SQIVND (reference sequence). The CDR3 loop spans 16 amino acids. Losses at the gene ends were 3 bases for V and 0 bases for J; bases not matched to a gene: 4. CDR3 region: CASSILGTGVNTEAFF. In DNA, the CDR3 is TGTGCCAGTAGTATTTTAGGGACAGGGGTGAACACTGAAGCTTTCTTT.

To note about this clone: Other DNA sequences in this specimen translate into the identical CDR3. The V and J genes are TRBV6-5 and TRBJ1-1; perhaps TRBD1 as D (5 bases). Germline assignment: CDR1 MNHEY and CDR2 SVGAGI. The CDR3 totals 13 residues. Trimming removed 2 bases at V and 1 base at J, with 5 bases between. The CDR3: CASSYRGNTEAFF. DNA of the CDR3: TGTGCCAGCAGTTACAGGGGGAACACTGAAGCTTTCTTT.

A single count supports this clone. The chain carries TRBV6-9 and TRBJ1-4, with D perhaps matching TRBD1 (6 bases). V shed 3 bases and J shed 8 bases, with 7 bases lying between them. Germline V gives CDR1 MNHGY, CDR2 SVAAGI. This CDR3 comprises 12 residues. CDR3 residues: CASSYTGEKLFF. CDR3 nucleotide sequence: TGTGCCAGCAGTTACACAGGGGAAAAACTGTTTTTT.